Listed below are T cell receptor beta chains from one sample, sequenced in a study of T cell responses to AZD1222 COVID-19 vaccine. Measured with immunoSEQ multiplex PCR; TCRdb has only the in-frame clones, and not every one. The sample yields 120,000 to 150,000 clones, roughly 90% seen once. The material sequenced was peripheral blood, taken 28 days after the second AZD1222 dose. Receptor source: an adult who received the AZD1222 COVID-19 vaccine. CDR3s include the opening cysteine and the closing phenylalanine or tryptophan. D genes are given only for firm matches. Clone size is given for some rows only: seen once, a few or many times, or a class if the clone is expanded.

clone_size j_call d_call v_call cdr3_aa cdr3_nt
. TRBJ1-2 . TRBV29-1 CSVVKGPGGYGYTF TGCAGCGTAGTGAAGGGACCTGGTGGCTATGGCTACACCTTC
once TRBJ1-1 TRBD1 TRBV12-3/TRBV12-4 CASGQGLNTEAFF TGTGCCAGCGGACAGGGTTTGAACACTGAAGCTTTCTTT
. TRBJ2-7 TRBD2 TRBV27 CASSLGTSGASYEQYF TGTGCCAGCAGTTTGGGGACTAGCGGGGCCTCCTACGAGCAGTACTTC
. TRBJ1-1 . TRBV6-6 CASRREGWSTEAFF TGTGCCAGTCGGAGGGAGGGGTGGTCCACTGAAGCTTTCTTT
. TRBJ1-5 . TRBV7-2 CASSLLQYSNQPQHF TGTGCCAGCAGCTTACTCCAGTATAGCAATCAGCCCCAGCATTTT
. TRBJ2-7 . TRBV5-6 CASSPDTTPAYEQYF TGTGCCAGCAGCCCGGACACTACTCCGGCCTACGAGCAGTACTTC
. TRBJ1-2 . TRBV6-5 CASSQRGPNYGYTF TGTGCCAGCAGCCAGCGTGGACCTAACTATGGCTACACCTTC
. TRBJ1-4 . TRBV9 CASSYTGTTNEKLFF TGTGCCAGCAGCTATACCGGGACTACTAATGAAAAACTGTTTTTT
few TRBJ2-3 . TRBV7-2 CASSLPLDTQYF TGTGCCAGCAGCCTTCCGCTTGATACGCAGTATTTT
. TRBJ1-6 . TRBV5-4 CASSLALGGNSPLHF TGTGCCAGCAGCTTGGCCTTGGGGGGTAATTCACCCCTCCACTTT
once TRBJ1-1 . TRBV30 CAWTSMGSWTNTEAFF TGTGCCTGGACCTCCATGGGGAGTTGGACAAACACTGAAGCTTTCTTT
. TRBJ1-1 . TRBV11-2 CASSLTGRIDEAFF TGTGCCAGCAGCCTTACGGGACGGATAGATGAAGCTTTCTTT
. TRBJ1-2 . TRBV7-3 CASSADATSYGYTF TGTGCCAGCAGCGCCGACGCGACCTCCTATGGCTACACCTTC
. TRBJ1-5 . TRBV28 CASSISYSNQPQHF TGTGCCAGCAGTATAAGTTATAGCAATCAGCCCCAGCATTTT
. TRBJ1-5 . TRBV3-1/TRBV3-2 CASSPIRGQGHQPQHF TGTGCCAGCAGCCCCATCCGTGGCCAGGGGCATCAGCCCCAGCATTTT
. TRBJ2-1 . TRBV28 CASSYGGLGGTSTMKQFF TGTGCCAGCAGTTATGGGGGGCTCGGCGGGACATCTACAATGAAGCAGTTCTTC